Presented here are 18 T cell receptor beta chains from one specimen sequenced in a study of cytomegalovirus exposure and HLA in healthy donors. A multiplex PCR was run with 60 Vbeta primers and 13 Jbeta primers. Sequenced by immunoSEQ multiplex PCR; TCRdb stores in-frame clones only, minus some. The data show 90,000 to 120,000 clones, approximately 80% seen once. Sequencing used PBMCs. These receptors were obtained from a male donor in good health and CMV-seronegative.

This clone was seen a few times. The chain is built from TRBV5-1 and TRBJ2-3; 16 positions match TRBD2. This CDR3 comprises 15 residues. Germline assignment: CDR1 SGHRS and CDR2 YFSETQ. The ends lost 4 bases at V and 10 bases at J; junction bases unmatched: 6. CDR3 region: CASSTGLAGGSSQYF. CDR3 coding DNA: TGCGCCAGCAGCACGGGACTAGCGGGGGGGAGTTCGCAGTATTTT.

Concerning this clone itself: A far larger clone differs by one base, so this is likely a read error. The chain employs TRBV4-1 and TRBJ1-4; D not certain. Germline lookup yields CDR1 MGHRA and CDR2 YSYEKL. This CDR3 has 15 amino acids. Trimming pared 1 base from V and 13 bases from J, leaving 19 bases between. Here the CDR3 reads CASSQVSGIDLRLFF. In DNA, the CDR3 is TGCGCCAGCAGCCAAGTGTCCGGGATCGATCTCAGACTGTTTTTT.

V and J are TRBV7-9 and TRBJ2-7, with D perhaps matching TRBD1 (5 bases). Trimming stripped 5 bases from V and 4 bases from J, with 15 bases between. The CDR3 has 14 amino acids. Per the germline V gene, CDR1 is SEHNR and CDR2 is FQNEAQ (reference sequence). CDR3 amino acids: CASSPKSRVYEQYF. In nucleotides, the CDR3 is TGTGCCAGCAGCCCAAAATCCAGGGTGTACGAGCAGTACTTC.

This clone was picked up one time. The chain combines TRBV7-2 with TRBJ2-5; 14 positions agree with TRBD2. Germline V gives CDR1 SGHTA, CDR2 FQGNSA. With V trimmed by 5 bases and J by 4 bases, 9 bases remained unmatched. CDR3 length: 17 residues. The DNA of the CDR3 is TGTGCCAGCAGCACCGGGACTAGCGGGAGATGGGTAGAGACCCAGTACTTC. This encodes CASSTGTSGRWVETQYF.

The V gene is TRBV28, the J gene TRBJ2-3, with D possibly matching TRBD2 (5 bases). CDR1 MDHEN and CDR2 SYDVKM come from the germline V gene. Trimming left V 7 bases short and J 0 bases short, with 8 bases between. The CDR3 totals 13 residues. CDR3 protein: CASKEASTDTQYF. In nucleotides, the CDR3 is TGTGCCAGCAAGGAGGCTAGCACAGATACGCAGTATTTT.

The chain is built from TRBV5-4 and TRBJ2-7, with D maybe TRBD2 (5 bases). V lost 1 base and J lost 6, with 8 bases in between. The CDR3 length is 12 residues. CDR1 and CDR2 from the germline V gene are SGHNT and YYREEE (reference sequence). For the CDR3, the DNA is TGTGCCAGCAGCTTGTCAGGAGGCGAGCAGTACTTC. Protein sequence: CASSLSGGEQYF.

J is TRBJ2-7 and V is TRBV29-1; 11 nucleotides align to TRBD2. The CDR3 is 13 amino acids. V was clipped by 2 bases and J by 3 bases; unmatched bases: 0. Germline CDR1 reads SQVTM; CDR2 reads ANQGSEA. The CDR3 is CSVETSGSYEQYF. Here the CDR3 DNA reads TGCAGCGTTGAAACTAGCGGGAGCTACGAGCAGTACTTC.

This chain links TRBV28 with TRBJ2-7; 8 bases fit TRBD2. The V and J ends lost 7 bases and 1 base, in that order; junction bases with no gene match: 6. The CDR3 is made up of 14 amino acids. From germline, CDR1 is MDHEN and CDR2 SYDVKM. The CDR3: CASTRAGDSYEQYF. The DNA for the CDR3 is TGTGCCAGCACGCGAGCGGGAGATTCCTACGAGCAGTACTTC.

The J gene is TRBJ1-1, the V gene TRBV18, with a weak D call TRBD1 (6 bases). Trimming left V 8 bases short and J 1 base short, with 14 bases between. Per the germline V gene, CDR1 is KGHSH and CDR2 is LQKENI. This CDR3 contains 14 residues. CDR3 sequence reads: CASREDRSNTEAFF. In DNA, the CDR3 is TGTGCCAGCCGAGAGGACAGATCGAACACTGAAGCTTTCTTT.

The rearrangement links TRBV19 to TRBJ1-2; 9 nucleotides line up with TRBD1. The CDR3 has 15 amino acids. Trimming at V came to 6 bases and at J to 0 bases, leaving 5 bases not matched to a gene. In germline, CDR1 is LNHDA, CDR2 SQIVND (reference sequence). DNA of the CDR3: TGTGCCAGTAGGAGGGACAGGGAACCTAACTATGGCTACACCTTC. This gives the protein CASRRDREPNYGYTF.

The chain joins TRBV4-2 to TRBJ2-7, with 7 bases aligning to TRBD1. Germline CDR1 LGHNA, CDR2 YNFKEQ. The CDR3 contains 14 residues. Trimming took 4 bases from V and 7 from J; bases not matched to a gene: 10. This CDR3 reads CASSPSQGDSEQYF. DNA for the CDR3: TGTGCCAGCAGCCCTAGCCAGGGGGATTCGGAGCAGTACTTC.

In its sample, this clone was seen a few times. This chain links TRBV19 with TRBJ2-2, with 8 bases that match TRBD2. The V segment lost 6 bases and the J segment 0 bases; nucleotides outside the gene matches: 3. The CDR3 extends over 15 amino acids. Per germline, CDR1 LNHDA and CDR2 SQIVND (reference sequence). The CDR3 loop reads CASSTSGANTGELFF. CDR3 in DNA: TGTGCCAGTAGCACTAGCGGCGCGAACACCGGGGAGCTGTTTTTT.

This clone was counted a few times. The gene calls are TRBV7-9 and TRBJ2-3; 8 nucleotides match TRBD1. The CDR3 is made up of 15 amino acids. In germline, CDR1 is SEHNR, CDR2 FQNEAQ (reference sequence). V lost 5 bases and J lost 3; bases outside the gene matches: 7. The CDR3, as DNA: TGTGCCAGCAGCCCAGGGACAGGTCGGACAGATACGCAGTATTTT. Protein product: CASSPGTGRTDTQYF. The full variable domain, with the rest looked up from reference TRBV7-9 and TRBJ2-3, is DTGVSQNPRHKITKRGQNVTFRCDPISEHNRLYWYRQTLGQGPEFLTYFQNEAQLEKSRLLSDRFSAERPKGSFSTLEIQRTEQGDSAMYLCASSPGTGRTDTQYFGPGTRLTVL.

This chain links TRBV27 with TRBJ1-2; 8 positions match TRBD1. This CDR3 has 16 residues. In germline, CDR1 is MNHEY, CDR2 SMNVEV (reference sequence). V lost 3 bases to trimming and J lost 8 bases; unmatched junction nucleotides: 14. The CDR3 DNA follows: TGTGCCAGCAGTTTTATCGGGGGAAACAGGGGGAACGGCTACACCTTC. As protein: CASSFIGGNRGNGYTF.

CDR3 amino acids: CASSARRRNQETQYF. The CDR3 DNA reads TGTGCCAGCTCAGCAAGGAGACGGAACCAAGAGACCCAGTACTTC. V usage is TRBV18 and J usage is TRBJ2-5, with D hard to call. In germline, CDR1 is KGHSH, CDR2 LQKENI. V shed 5 bases and J shed 0 bases, with 13 bases lying between them. CDR3 length equals 15 residues.

This clone was seen only a few times. The chain couples TRBV6-1 to TRBJ2-1; TRBD1 matches at 8 bases. The CDR3 is 15 residues long. Looked up from germline, CDR1 is MNHNS and CDR2 is SASEGT. Germline trimming cut 6 bases from V and 1 base from J; bases unmatched to any gene: 5. The DNA of the CDR3 is TGTGCCAGCAGCGGGACAGGAGGGTCCTACAATGAGCAGTTCTTC. Protein: CASSGTGGSYNEQFF.

V and J are TRBV28 and TRBJ2-7, with TRBD2 matching 13 bases. The junction had 1 base not matched to a gene; V was cut back by 3 bases and J by 2 bases. Germline CDR1 is MDHEN and CDR2 is SYDVKM. The CDR3 has 15 residues. CDR3 in amino acids: CASSLGLAGPYEQYF. The CDR3 DNA reads TGTGCCAGCAGTTTGGGACTAGCGGGACCCTACGAGCAGTACTTC. The entire variable domain, with the rest obtained from reference TRBV28 and TRBJ2-7, is as follows: DVKVTQSSRYLVKRTGEKVFLECVQDMDHENMFWYRQDPGLGLRLIYFSYDVKMKEKGDIPEGYSVSREKKERFSLILESASTNQTSMYLCASSLGLAGPYEQYFGPGTRLTVT.

This clone was observed a few times. The J gene is TRBJ1-4, the V gene TRBV5-1, with 7 positions matching TRBD1. CDR1 SGHRS and CDR2 YFSETQ come from the germline V gene. The V gene end was trimmed by 0 bases and the J gene end by 4 bases; junction bases not matched to a gene: 6. This CDR3 contains 16 residues. The CDR3 reads CASSLAPTGINEKLFF. Written as DNA, the CDR3 is TGCGCCAGCAGCTTGGCGCCGACAGGGATTAATGAAAAACTGTTTTTT.